This T cell receptor (beta chain) was observed in a study of cytomegalovirus exposure and HLA in healthy donors. As for this clone: Its antigen is unknown.

Unrecorded immune exposures were likely, despite nominal health at sampling. Study-wide findings and caveats: A later analysis revealed that TCR association rates differed between HLA loci, peaking at DRB1 and bottoming out at HLA-C.

The V end was cut by 6 bases, the J end by 8 bases, with 13 bases between. The CDR3 spans 12 residues. Germline V gene lookup returns CDR1 SGHTA and CDR2 FQGTGA. 13 Jbeta primers and 60 Vbeta primers were used for the PCR. In the authors' methods: A later analysis counted 80 million or so unique TCR beta chains, 10 million to 12 million shared. The assay was immunoSEQ multiplex PCR, and TCRdb's table has in-frame clones only and misses some. V, J and clone size derive from that table, while D and trimming were established from the DNA sequence. The sample consists of around 110,000 clones, over 60% of them appearing once.

The gene calls are TRBV7-3 and TRBJ1-1; TRBD1 is a possible D gene (6 bases). The sample was PBMCs. The receptor was isolated from a woman between 18 and 29 years old in good health and CMV-seropositive. The CDR3 DNA follows: TGTGCCAGCAGGTTACAGGGAGGGGAAGCTTTCTTT. It is translated as CASRLQGGEAFF.